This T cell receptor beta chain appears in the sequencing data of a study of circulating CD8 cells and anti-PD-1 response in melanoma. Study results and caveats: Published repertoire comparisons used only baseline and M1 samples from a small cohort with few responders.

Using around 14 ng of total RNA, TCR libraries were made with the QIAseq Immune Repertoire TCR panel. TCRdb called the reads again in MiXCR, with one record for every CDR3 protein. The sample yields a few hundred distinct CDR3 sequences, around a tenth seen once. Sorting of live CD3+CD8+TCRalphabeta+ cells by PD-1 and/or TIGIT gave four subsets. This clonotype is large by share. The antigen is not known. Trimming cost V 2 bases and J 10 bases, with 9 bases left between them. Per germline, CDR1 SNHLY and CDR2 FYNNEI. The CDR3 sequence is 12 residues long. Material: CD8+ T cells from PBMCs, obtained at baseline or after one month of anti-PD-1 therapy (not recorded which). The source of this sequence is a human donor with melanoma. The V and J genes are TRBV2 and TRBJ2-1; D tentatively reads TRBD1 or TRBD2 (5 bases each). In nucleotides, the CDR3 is TGTGCCAGCAGTGAAAGAGGGGACGAGCAGTTCTTC. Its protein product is CASSERGDEQFF.